The TCR beta chain described here comes from a study of control samples from healthy donors and cancer patients. The CDR3 covers 15 residues. V shed 6 bases and J shed 0 bases, with 14 bases lying between them. Germline CDR1 reads MGHRA; CDR2 reads YSYEKL. Sequenced by immunoSEQ multiplex PCR; TCRdb stores in-frame clones only, minus some. Here the sample spans about 59,000 clones, about 87% being singletons. The specimen sequenced was PBMCs. The chain joins TRBV4-1 to TRBJ1-2; no clear D gene. This clonotype was obtained from a woman aged 60-75 years with lung cancer. CDR3 nucleotides: TGCGCCAGCAGAACCCCTTTAGGCCCTAACTATGGCTACACCTTC. This gives the protein CASRTPLGPNYGYTF.